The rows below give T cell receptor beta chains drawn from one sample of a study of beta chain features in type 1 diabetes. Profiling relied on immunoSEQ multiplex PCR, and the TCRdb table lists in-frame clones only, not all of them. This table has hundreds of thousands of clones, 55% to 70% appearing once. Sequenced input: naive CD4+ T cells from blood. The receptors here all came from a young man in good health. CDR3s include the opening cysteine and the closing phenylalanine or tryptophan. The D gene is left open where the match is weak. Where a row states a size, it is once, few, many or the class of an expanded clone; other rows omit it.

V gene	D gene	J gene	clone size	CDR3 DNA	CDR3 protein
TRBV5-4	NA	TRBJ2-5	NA	TGTGCCAGCAGCCGTTCAGGGCAAGAGACCCAGTACTTC	CASSRSGQETQYF
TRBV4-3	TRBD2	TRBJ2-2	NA	TGCGCCAGCAGCATCCAACCCGGGCTAGCGGGAGGGCCGTACGGGGAGCTGTTTTTT	CASSIQPGLAGGPYGELFF
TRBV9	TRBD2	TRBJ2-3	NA	TGTGCCAGCAGCGTAGGGGGGACTAGCGGCCTAGATACGCAGTATTTT	CASSVGGTSGLDTQYF
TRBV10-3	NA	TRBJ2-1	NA	TGTGCCATCAGTCCAAACAGCAATGAGCAGTTCTTC	CAISPNSNEQFF
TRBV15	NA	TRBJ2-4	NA	TGTGCCACCAGTACACCCGGTAGGGGTGCCAAAAACATTCAGTACTTC	CATSTPGRGAKNIQYF
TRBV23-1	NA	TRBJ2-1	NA	TGCGCCAGCAGTCACCATCCCGGGCACCTATACAATGAGCAGTTCTTC	CASSHHPGHLYNEQFF
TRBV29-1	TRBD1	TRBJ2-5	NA	TGCAGCTTCAGGGGGCTGGAGACCCAGTACTTC	CSFRGLETQYF
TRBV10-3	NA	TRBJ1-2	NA	TGTGCCATCAGGTACTCAGGCTACACCTTC	CAIRYSGYTF
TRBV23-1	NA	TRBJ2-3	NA	TGCGCCAGCAGTCAATCAAACAGGGCTAGCACAGATACGCAGTATTTT	CASSQSNRASTDTQYF
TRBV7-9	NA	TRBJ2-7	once	TGTGCCAGCAGCTTAGCGGCCTACGAGCAGTACTTC	CASSLAAYEQYF
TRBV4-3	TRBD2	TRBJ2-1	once	TGCGCCAGCAGCCATGGCGGGGGGTACAATGAGCAGTTCTTC	CASSHGGGYNEQFF
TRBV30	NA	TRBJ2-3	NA	TGTGCCTGGAGCCAGACGGAAGATACGCAGTATTTT	CAWSQTEDTQYF
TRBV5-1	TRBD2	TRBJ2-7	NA	TGCGCCAGCAGCCGGGAGGGCAGGGGCACCTACGAGCAGTACTTC	CASSREGRGTYEQYF
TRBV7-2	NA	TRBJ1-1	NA	TGTGCCAGCAGCTTAGGGCCAGGGAACACTGAAGCTTTCTTT	CASSLGPGNTEAFF
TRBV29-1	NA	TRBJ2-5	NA	TGCAGCGCACATGGGCATCAAGAGACCCAGTACTTC	CSAHGHQETQYF
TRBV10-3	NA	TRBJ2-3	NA	TGTGCCATCAGAGCGGGACAGGAAGGAGATACGCAGTATTTT	CAIRAGQEGDTQYF
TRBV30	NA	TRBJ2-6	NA	TGTGCCTGGAGTTCGGGCTCTGGGGCCAACGTCCTGACTTTC	CAWSSGSGANVLTF
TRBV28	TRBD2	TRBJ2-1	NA	TGTGCCAGCAGCCAAGGGACTAGCGGGAGAAGTGAGCAGTTCTTC	CASSQGTSGRSEQFF
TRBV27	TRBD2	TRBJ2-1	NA	TGTGCCAGCAGTGCGACTAGCGGGGGGTGGAATGAGCAGTTCTTC	CASSATSGGWNEQFF
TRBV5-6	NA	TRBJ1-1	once	TGTGCCAGCAGCCATCCTACCGACAGGCCGCCTGAAGCTTTCTTT	CASSHPTDRPPEAFF
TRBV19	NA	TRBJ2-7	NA	TGTGCCACCGCGGAGCCCCCCTACGAGCAGTACTTC	CATAEPPYEQYF
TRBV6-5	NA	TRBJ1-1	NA	TGTGCCAGCAGGACAGTGAACACTGAAGCTTTCTTT	CASRTVNTEAFF
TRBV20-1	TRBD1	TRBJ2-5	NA	TGCAGTGGAGGGACAGAAGAGACCCAGTACTTC	CSGGTEETQYF
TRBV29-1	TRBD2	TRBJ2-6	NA	TGCAGCGTTGAAGTCGTGGGCGGGAGTTCTGGGGCCAACGTCCTGACTTTC	CSVEVVGGSSGANVLTF
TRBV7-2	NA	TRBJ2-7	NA	TGTGCCAGCAGCTTAGCGGGACAAGCCTACGAGCAGTACTTC	CASSLAGQAYEQYF
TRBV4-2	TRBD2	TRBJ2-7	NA	TGTGCCAGCAGCAAAGCGGGAGAGGCCTACGAGCAGTACTTC	CASSKAGEAYEQYF
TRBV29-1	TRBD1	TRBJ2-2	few	TGCAGCGTTCTGGGACAGGGGCCGAACACCGGGGAGCTGTTTTTT	CSVLGQGPNTGELFF
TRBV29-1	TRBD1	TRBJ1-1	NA	TGCAGCGGCGCAGGGGGCCTCGACACTGAAGCTTTCTTT	CSGAGGLDTEAFF
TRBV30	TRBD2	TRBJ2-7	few	TGTGCCTGGAGTCCTCAGACTAGCGGGAGCGGGGAGCAGTACTTC	CAWSPQTSGSGEQYF
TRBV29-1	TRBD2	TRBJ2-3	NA	TGCAGCGTTGAAGATCCTGCTAGCGGGAGGCCAGATACGCAGTATTTT	CSVEDPASGRPDTQYF
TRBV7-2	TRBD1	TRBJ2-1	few	TGTGCCAGCAGCCCCCGGACAGGGGACAATGAGCAGTTCTTC	CASSPRTGDNEQFF
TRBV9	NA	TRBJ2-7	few	TGTGCCAGCAGCGTCGGAAGCTTTAACTCCTACGAGCAGTACTTC	CASSVGSFNSYEQYF
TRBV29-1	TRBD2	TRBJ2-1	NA	TGCAGCGTGCGGGGGGAGAGAGGTTCTGAGCAGTTCTTC	CSVRGERGSEQFF
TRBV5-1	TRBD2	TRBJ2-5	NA	TGCGCCAGCAGCTTGGATCCGGGGGGAACAGGAGAGACCCAGTACTTC	CASSLDPGGTGETQYF
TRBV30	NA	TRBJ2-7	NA	TGTGCCCTAATGGCAGGGAGCTCCTACGAGCAGTACTTC	CALMAGSSYEQYF